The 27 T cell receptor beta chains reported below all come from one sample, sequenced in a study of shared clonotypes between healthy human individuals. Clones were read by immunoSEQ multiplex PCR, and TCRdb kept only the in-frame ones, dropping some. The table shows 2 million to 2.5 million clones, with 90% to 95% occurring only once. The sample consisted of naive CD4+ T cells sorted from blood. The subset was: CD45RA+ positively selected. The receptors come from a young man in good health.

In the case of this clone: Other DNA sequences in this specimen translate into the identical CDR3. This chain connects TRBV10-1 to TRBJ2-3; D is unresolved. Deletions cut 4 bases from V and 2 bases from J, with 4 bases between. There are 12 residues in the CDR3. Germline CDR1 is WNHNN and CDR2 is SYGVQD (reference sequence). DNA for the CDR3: TGCGCCAGCAGTGCGGCCACAGATACGCAGTATTTT. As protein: CASSAATDTQYF.

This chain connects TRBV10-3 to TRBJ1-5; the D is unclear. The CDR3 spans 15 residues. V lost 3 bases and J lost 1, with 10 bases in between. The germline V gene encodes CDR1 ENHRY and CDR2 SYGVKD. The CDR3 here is CAISEGKESNQPQHF. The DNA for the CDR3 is TGTGCCATCAGTGAAGGTAAAGAAAGCAATCAGCCCCAGCATTTT.

As DNA, the CDR3 is TGTGCCAGCAGCTTATTAGAAGGGACTGAAGCTTTCTTT. Translating gives CASSLLEGTEAFF. The V and J genes are TRBV7-9 and TRBJ1-1; no clear D. The CDR3 covers 13 residues. From germline, CDR1 is SEHNR and CDR2 FQNEAQ (reference sequence). V was cut by 2 bases and J by 5 bases, with 9 bases left in between.

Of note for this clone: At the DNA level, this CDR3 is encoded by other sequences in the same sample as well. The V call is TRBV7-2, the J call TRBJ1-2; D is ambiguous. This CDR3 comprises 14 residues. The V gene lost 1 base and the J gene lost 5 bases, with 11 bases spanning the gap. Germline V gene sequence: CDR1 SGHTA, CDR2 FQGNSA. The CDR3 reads CASSLDGRKYGYTF. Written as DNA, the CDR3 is TGTGCCAGCAGCTTAGATGGCAGGAAGTATGGCTACACCTTC.

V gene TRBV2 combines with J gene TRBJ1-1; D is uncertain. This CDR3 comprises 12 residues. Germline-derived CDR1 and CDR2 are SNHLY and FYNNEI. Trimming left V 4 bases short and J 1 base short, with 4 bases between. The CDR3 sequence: CASSAPNTEAFF. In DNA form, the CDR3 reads TGTGCCAGCAGTGCCCCGAACACTGAAGCTTTCTTT.

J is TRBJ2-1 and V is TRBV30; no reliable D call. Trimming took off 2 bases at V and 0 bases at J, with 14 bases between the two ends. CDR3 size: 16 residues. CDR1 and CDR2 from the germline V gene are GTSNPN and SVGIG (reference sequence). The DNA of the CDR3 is TGTGCCTGGAGTCGACCGTTTTCCAGCTCCTACAATGAGCAGTTCTTC. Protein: CAWSRPFSSSYNEQFF.

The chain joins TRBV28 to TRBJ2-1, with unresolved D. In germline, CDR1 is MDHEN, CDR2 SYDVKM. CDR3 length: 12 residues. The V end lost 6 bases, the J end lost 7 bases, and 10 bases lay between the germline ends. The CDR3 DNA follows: TGTGCCAGCAGGCCTTTAGGAAATGAGCAGTTCTTC. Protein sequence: CASRPLGNEQFF. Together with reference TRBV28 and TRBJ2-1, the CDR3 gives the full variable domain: DVKVTQSSRYLVKRTGEKVFLECVQDMDHENMFWYRQDPGLGLRLIYFSYDVKMKEKGDIPEGYSVSREKKERFSLILESASTNQTSMYLCASRPLGNEQFFGPGTRLTVL.

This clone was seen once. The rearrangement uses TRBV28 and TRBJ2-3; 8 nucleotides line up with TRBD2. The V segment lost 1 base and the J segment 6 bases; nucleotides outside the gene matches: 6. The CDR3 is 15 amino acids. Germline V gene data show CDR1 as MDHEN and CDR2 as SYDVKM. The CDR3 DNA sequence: TGTGCCAGCAGTTTATCTCTCGGCGGGGGGGATACGCAGTATTTT. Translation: CASSLSLGGGDTQYF.

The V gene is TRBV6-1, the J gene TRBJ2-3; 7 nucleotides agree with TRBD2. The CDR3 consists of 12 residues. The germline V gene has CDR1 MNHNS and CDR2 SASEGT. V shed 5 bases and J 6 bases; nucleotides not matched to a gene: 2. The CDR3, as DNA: TGTGCCAGCAGTTCCGGGGGGGATACGCAGTATTTT. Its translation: CASSSGGDTQYF.

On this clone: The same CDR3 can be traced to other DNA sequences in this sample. DNA of the CDR3: TGTGCCTGGAGTCCCAGGGGGTCTGAAGCTTTCTTT. This translates into CAWSPRGSEAFF. The chain is built from TRBV30 and TRBJ1-1, with TRBD1 matching 7 bases. V shed 2 bases and J 6 bases; nucleotides not matched to a gene: 3. Germline V lookup: CDR1 GTSNPN, CDR2 SVGIG (reference sequence). The CDR3 totals 12 residues.

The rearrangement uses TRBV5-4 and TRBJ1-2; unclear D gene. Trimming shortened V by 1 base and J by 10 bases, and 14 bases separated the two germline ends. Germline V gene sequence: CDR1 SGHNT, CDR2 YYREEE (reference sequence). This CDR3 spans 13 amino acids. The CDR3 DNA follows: TGTGCCAGCAGCTTGAAAACAGAGGCTATCTACACCTTC. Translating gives CASSLKTEAIYTF.

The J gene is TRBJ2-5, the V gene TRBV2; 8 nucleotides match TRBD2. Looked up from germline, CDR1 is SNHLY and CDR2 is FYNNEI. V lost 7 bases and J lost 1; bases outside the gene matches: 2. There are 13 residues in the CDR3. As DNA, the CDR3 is TGTGCCAGCATGCGGGGGGCCCAAGAGACCCAGTACTTC. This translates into CASMRGAQETQYF.

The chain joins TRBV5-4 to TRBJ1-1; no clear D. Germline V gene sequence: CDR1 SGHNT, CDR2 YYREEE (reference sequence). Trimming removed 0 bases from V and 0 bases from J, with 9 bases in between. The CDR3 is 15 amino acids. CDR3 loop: CASSLASVVNTEAFF. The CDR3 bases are TGTGCCAGCAGCTTGGCATCAGTGGTGAACACTGAAGCTTTCTTT.

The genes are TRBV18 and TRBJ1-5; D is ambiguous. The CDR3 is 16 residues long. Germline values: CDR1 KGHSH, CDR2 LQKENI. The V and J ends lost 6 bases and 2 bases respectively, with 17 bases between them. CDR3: CASSQTEGVGNQPQHF. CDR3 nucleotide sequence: TGTGCCAGCTCCCAAACCGAGGGCGTCGGCAATCAGCCCCAGCATTTT.

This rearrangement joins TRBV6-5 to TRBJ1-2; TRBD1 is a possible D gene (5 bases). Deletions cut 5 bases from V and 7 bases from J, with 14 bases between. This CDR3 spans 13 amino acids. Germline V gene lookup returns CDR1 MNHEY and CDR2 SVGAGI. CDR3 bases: TGTGCCAGCAGTACGGGGTCGAGGGGTGGCTACACCTTC. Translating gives CASSTGSRGGYTF.

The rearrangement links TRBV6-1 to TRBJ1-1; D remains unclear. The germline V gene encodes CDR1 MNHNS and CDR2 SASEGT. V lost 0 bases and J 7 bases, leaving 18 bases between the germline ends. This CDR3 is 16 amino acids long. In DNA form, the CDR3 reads TGTGCCAGCAGTGAAGCATATTTCTCGCCAGTTGGTGAAGCTTTCTTT. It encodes CASSEAYFSPVGEAFF.

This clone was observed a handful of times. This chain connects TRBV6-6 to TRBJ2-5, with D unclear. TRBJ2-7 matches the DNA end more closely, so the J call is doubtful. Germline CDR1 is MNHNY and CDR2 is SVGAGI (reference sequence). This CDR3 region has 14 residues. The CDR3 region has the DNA TGTGCCAGCAGTCCTGGGGTCCTTTCCTACGAGCAGTACTTC. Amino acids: CASSPGVLSYEQYF.

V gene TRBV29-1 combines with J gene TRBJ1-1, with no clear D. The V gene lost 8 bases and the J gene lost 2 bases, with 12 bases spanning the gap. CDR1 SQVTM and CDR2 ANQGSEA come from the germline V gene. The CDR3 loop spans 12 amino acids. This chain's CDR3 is CSLKNLNTEAFF. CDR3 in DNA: TGCAGCCTGAAGAACCTAAACACTGAAGCTTTCTTT.

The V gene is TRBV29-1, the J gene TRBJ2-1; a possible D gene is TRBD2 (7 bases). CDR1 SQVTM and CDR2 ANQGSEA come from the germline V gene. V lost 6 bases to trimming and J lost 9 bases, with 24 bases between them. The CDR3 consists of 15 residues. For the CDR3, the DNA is TGCAGCGTGGGCCAACTAATGGGGGGGGCACGTGAGCAGTTCTTC. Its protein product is CSVGQLMGGAREQFF.

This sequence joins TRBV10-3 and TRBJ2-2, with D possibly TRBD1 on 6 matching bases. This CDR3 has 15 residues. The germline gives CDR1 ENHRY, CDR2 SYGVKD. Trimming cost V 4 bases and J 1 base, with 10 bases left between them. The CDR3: CAISGVTGNTGELFF. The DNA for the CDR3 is TGTGCCATCAGTGGAGTGACAGGGAACACCGGGGAGCTGTTTTTT.

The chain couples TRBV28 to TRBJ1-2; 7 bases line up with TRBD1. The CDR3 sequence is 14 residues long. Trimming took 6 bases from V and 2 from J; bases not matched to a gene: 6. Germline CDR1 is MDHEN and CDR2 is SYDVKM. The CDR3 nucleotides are TGTGCCAGCAGATTAACAGGGGTCAACTATGGCTACACCTTC. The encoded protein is CASRLTGVNYGYTF.

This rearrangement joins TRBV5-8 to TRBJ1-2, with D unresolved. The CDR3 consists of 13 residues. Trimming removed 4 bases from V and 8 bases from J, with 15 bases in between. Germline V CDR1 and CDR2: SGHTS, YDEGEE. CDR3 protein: CASSPRNAEGYTF. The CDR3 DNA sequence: TGTGCCAGCAGCCCTAGAAACGCGGAGGGCTACACCTTC.

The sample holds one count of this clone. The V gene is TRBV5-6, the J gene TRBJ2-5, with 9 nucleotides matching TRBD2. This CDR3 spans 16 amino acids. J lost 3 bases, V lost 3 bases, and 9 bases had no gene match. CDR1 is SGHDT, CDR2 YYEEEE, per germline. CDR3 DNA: TGTGCCAGCAGCTCTCTGGGGCGGGAGGGAGAAGAGACCCAGTACTTC. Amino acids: CASSSLGREGEETQYF.

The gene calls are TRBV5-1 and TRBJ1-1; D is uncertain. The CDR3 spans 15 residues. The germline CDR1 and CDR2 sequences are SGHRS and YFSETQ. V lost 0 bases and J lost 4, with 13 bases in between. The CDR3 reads CASSLGGLLGTEAFF. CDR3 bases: TGCGCCAGCAGCTTGGGTGGACTTTTGGGCACTGAAGCTTTCTTT.

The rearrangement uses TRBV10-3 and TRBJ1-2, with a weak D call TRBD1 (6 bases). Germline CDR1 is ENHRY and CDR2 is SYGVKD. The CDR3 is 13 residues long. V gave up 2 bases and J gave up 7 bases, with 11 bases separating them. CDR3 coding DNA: TGTGCCATCAGTGAGCAAACAGGGAGTGGCTACACCTTC. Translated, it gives CAISEQTGSGYTF.

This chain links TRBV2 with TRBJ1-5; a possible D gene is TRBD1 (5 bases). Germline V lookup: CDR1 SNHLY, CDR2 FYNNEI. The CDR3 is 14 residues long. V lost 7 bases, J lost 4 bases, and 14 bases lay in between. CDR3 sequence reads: CASIYDQGNQPQHF. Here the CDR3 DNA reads TGTGCCAGCATTTATGATCAGGGAAATCAGCCCCAGCATTTT.

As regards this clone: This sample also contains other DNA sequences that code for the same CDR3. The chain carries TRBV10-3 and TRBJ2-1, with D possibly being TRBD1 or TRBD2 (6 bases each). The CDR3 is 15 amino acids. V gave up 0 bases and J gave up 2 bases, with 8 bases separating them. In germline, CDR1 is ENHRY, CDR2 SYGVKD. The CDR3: CAISESGGTYNEQFF. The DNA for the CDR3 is TGTGCCATCAGTGAGTCAGGGGGGACCTACAATGAGCAGTTCTTC.